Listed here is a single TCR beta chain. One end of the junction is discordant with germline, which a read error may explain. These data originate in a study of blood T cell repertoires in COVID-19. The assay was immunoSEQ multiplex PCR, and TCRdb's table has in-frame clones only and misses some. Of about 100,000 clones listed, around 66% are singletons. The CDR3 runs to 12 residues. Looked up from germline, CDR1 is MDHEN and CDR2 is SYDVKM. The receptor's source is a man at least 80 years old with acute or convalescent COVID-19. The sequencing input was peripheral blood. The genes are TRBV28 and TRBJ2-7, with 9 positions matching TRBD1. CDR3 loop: CKTGTGPYEQYF. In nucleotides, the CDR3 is TGCAAAACCGGGACAGGGCCCTACGAGCAGTACTTC.